This T cell receptor (beta chain) was identified during a study of PD-1 blockade in classical Hodgkin lymphoma. At the level of the study: Patients got intravenous nivolumab 3 mg/kg every 2 weeks.

TCRdb's table, derived via immunoSEQ multiplex PCR, lists solely in-frame clones and lacks some. The table shows 32,000 or so clones, with about 90% occurring only once. As for time point: cycle 4 day 1 (C4D1), after five to seven weeks of nivolumab. All the patients suffered relapse after autologous stem cell transplantation, and brentuximab vedotin exposure differed. Purification of CD4+ T cells from thawed PBMCs was performed via magnetic negative selection. Study-wide results and limits: Partial responders and progressors had significantly lower baseline TCR diversity. Reported baseline diversity: healthy donors highest, relapsed/refractory patients lowest. CD4+ TCR diversity, unlike CD8+, rose significantly by C4D1.

Turning to this clone: Its antigen is undetermined.

The CDR3 is made up of 13 amino acids. CDR1 is SGDLS, CDR2 YYNGEE, per germline. Trimming took 0 bases from V and 6 from J, leaving 10 bases between them. The source material was CD4+ T cells from blood, sampled before the fourth cycle of nivolumab. This TCR was recovered from a human donor with classical Hodgkin lymphoma. This sequence joins TRBV9 and TRBJ2-7; no definite D call. The CDR3 loop reads CASSVELRSEQYF. As DNA, the CDR3 is TGTGCCAGCAGCGTAGAGCTACGTAGCGAGCAGTACTTC. The full variable domain, completed using reference TRBV9 and TRBJ2-7, is DSGVTQTPKHLITATGQRVTLRCSPRSGDLSVYWYQQSLDQGLQFLIQYYNGEERAKGNILERFSAQQFPDLHSELNLSSLELGDSALYFCASSVELRSEQYFGPGTRLTVT.